The entry below describes one TCR beta chain. This sample was taken from a study of shared clonotypes between healthy human individuals. Measured with immunoSEQ multiplex PCR; TCRdb has only the in-frame clones, and not every one. This table has some 1,100,000 clones, approximately 80% appearing once. Every donor was a Caucasian adult from Nashville, Tennessee. This CDR3 has 16 amino acids. Germline V gene lookup returns CDR1 SGHVS and CDR2 FNYEAQ. V dropped 0 bases and J dropped 7; count of bases not matched to a gene: 7. The rearrangement joins TRBV7-6 to TRBJ2-1, with TRBD2 matching over 9 bases. Specimen: memory CD4+ T cells from PBMCs. Specified subset: CD45RA-negative fraction. This TCR derives from a man aged 18 to 30 in good health. Some clones in this sample may be carry-over from other donors' samples. The CDR3, as DNA: TGTGCCAGCAGCTTAGCTAGCGGGAGTATTGGTAATGAGCAGTTCTTC. It specifies CASSLASGSIGNEQFF.